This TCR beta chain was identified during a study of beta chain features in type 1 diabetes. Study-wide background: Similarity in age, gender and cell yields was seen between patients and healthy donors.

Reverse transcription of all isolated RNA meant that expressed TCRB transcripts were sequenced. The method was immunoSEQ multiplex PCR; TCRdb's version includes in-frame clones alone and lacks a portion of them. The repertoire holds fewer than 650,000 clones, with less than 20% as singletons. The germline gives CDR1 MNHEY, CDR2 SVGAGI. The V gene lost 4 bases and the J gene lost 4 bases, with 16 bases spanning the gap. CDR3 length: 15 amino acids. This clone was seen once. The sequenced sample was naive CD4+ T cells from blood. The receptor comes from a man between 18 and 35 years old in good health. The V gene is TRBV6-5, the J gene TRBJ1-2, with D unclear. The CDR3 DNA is TGTGCCAGCAGTTCCGGACGCAGCCGGGGCTATGGCTACACCTTC. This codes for CASSSGRSRGYGYTF.